Each of the 18 T cell receptor beta chains below was sequenced from the same sample in a study of blood T cell repertoires in COVID-19. The assay was immunoSEQ multiplex PCR, and TCRdb's table has in-frame clones only and misses some. This sample yields about 49,000 clones, of which about 63% are seen a single time; 8.8% belongs to the top ten. Input material: peripheral blood. These receptors all come from a woman between 65 and 79 years old with acute or convalescent COVID-19.

The V and J genes are TRBV12-3 or TRBV12-4 and TRBJ1-1; D may be TRBD1 (5 bases). This CDR3 is 13 amino acids long. Trimming left V 7 bases short and J 5 bases short, with 14 bases between. CDR3 sequence reads: CASTLRGETEAFF. Here the CDR3 DNA reads TGTGCCAGCACCCTGCGGGGGGAGACTGAAGCTTTCTTT.

CDR3 nucleotide sequence: TGCGCCAGCAGCTTGGCCCTAGCGGGGGCCGGAGATGAGCAGTTCTTC. Protein: CASSLALAGAGDEQFF. V usage is TRBV5-1 and J usage is TRBJ2-1, with 10 positions matching TRBD2. The CDR3 loop spans 16 amino acids. Germline V CDR1 and CDR2: SGHRS, YFSETQ. The V and J ends lost 0 bases and 8 bases, in that order; junction bases with no gene match: 8.

For the CDR3, the DNA is TGTGGGGGGGTCGATTGGGCTGAAGCTTTCTTT. Translating gives CGGVDWAEAFF. V usage is TRBV1 and J usage is TRBJ1-1. TRBV1 is recorded as a pseudogene. The CDR3 length is 11 residues.

The rearrangement uses TRBV5-1 and TRBJ2-7; D gene uncertain. V lost 0 bases and J 6 bases, leaving 16 bases between the germline ends. The CDR3 covers 15 residues. Germline V gene sequence: CDR1 SGHRS, CDR2 YFSETQ. In DNA form, the CDR3 reads TGCGCCAGCAGCTTGGAGTCAGGCCGATTAGGCGAGCAGTACTTC. It is translated as CASSLESGRLGEQYF.

The chain has TRBV19 and TRBJ1-1; the D is unclear. The V gene lost 6 bases and the J gene lost 5 bases, with 10 bases spanning the gap. Germline-derived CDR1 and CDR2 are LNHDA and SQIVND (reference sequence). This CDR3 comprises 12 residues. The CDR3, as DNA: TGTGCCAGTAGGACCCGCAGGACTGAAGCTTTCTTT. Encoded protein: CASRTRRTEAFF.

The chain combines TRBV6-5 with TRBJ1-2; D is ambiguous. Trimming took 2 bases from V and 0 from J, leaving 10 bases between them. This CDR3 contains 15 residues. Per germline, CDR1 MNHEY and CDR2 SVGAGI. This chain's CDR3 is CASSYQQSSNYGYTF. In DNA form, the CDR3 reads TGTGCCAGCAGTTACCAACAGAGCTCTAACTATGGCTACACCTTC.

In its sample, this clone was seen a few times. The rearrangement joins TRBV20-1 to TRBJ1-1; no clear D gene. V was clipped by 5 bases and J by 2 bases, with 6 bases between them. The CDR3 sequence is 11 residues long. Germline-derived CDR1 and CDR2 are DFQATT and SNEGSKA (reference sequence). The DNA for the CDR3 is TGCAGTGCTCCCGGTAACACTGAAGCTTTCTTT. It codes for CSAPGNTEAFF.

The chain employs TRBV11-2 and TRBJ2-7; D is unresolved. Germline CDR1 and CDR2: SGHAT and FQNNGV. The CDR3 is made up of 15 amino acids. V lost 1 base and J 2 bases, leaving 12 bases between the germline ends. The CDR3 loop reads CASSLVPGLTYEQYF. The CDR3 region has the DNA TGTGCCAGCAGCTTAGTCCCAGGATTAACCTACGAGCAGTACTTC.

J is TRBJ1-3 and V is TRBV2; D unresolved. The CDR3 has 14 amino acids. In germline, CDR1 is SNHLY, CDR2 FYNNEI. V was trimmed by 4 bases and J by 2 bases, leaving 9 bases between them. The CDR3 region is CASSVTGAGNTIYF. The DNA of the CDR3 is TGTGCCAGCAGTGTAACGGGAGCTGGAAACACCATATATTTT.

The chain has TRBV9 and TRBJ2-7; TRBD1 aligns across 7 bases. The CDR3 totals 13 residues. Germline values: CDR1 SGDLS, CDR2 YYNGEE. Trimming took 3 bases from V and 6 from J; bases not matched to a gene: 6. CDR3 coding DNA: TGTGCCAGCAGCGAGAGGGGGCAGGGCGAGCAGTACTTC. As protein: CASSERGQGEQYF.

This rearrangement joins TRBV6-5 to TRBJ2-5; D gene unclear. CDR3 length: 15 amino acids. Germline loops: CDR1 MNHEY, CDR2 SVGAGI. V dropped 5 bases and J dropped 1 base, with 14 bases sitting between them. The CDR3 nucleotides are TGTGCCAGCAGTCCCGATCCTGGCCTCCAAGAGACCCAGTACTTC. As protein: CASSPDPGLQETQYF.

The chain has TRBV9 and TRBJ1-1, with D perhaps matching TRBD1 (5 bases). Germline-derived CDR1 and CDR2 are SGDLS and YYNGEE. The CDR3 sequence is 14 residues long. Between the trimmed V and J ends, which lost 4 bases and 0 bases, there was a span of 10 bases. The CDR3: CASSLAGLNTEAFF. The DNA for the CDR3 is TGTGCCAGCAGCCTCGCAGGGTTGAACACTGAAGCTTTCTTT.

The chain has TRBV7-2 and TRBJ2-7; 9 bases line up with TRBD1. J was trimmed by 3 bases and V by 0 bases; bases with no gene match: 6. This CDR3 spans 16 amino acids. Germline V gene lookup returns CDR1 SGHTA and CDR2 FQGNSA. CDR3 in DNA: TGTGCCAGCAGCTTAGCCCCGACAGGGGGTGACTACGAGCAGTACTTC. Residues: CASSLAPTGGDYEQYF.

The sample holds one count of this clone. The chain carries TRBV7-9 and TRBJ2-3; D might be TRBD1 (6 bases). Trimming pared 5 bases from V and 8 bases from J, leaving 20 bases between. This CDR3 has 15 residues. Germline V CDR1 and CDR2: SEHNR, FQNEAQ (reference sequence). CDR3 nucleotides: TGTGCCAGCAGCCGTCCGGAGACAGGTTCAATTACGCAGTATTTT. Protein sequence: CASSRPETGSITQYF.

V usage is TRBV19 and J usage is TRBJ1-1; D unresolved. The V gene's germline CDR1 is LNHDA and CDR2 SQIVND (reference sequence). The length of the CDR3 is 13 residues. V gave up 2 bases and J gave up 11 bases, with 15 bases separating them. The CDR3 is CASSIPDGSGAFF. In DNA form, the CDR3 reads TGTGCCAGTAGTATACCGGACGGCTCGGGGGCTTTCTTT.

The sample holds a few counts of this clone. The gene calls are TRBV27 and TRBJ2-7, with D tentatively TRBD2 (6 bases). There are 16 residues in the CDR3. Between the trimmed V and J ends, which lost 5 bases and 2 bases, there was a span of 19 bases. CDR1 is MNHEY, CDR2 SMNVEV, per germline (reference sequence). The chain's CDR3 is CASSPWLGGEPYEQYF. The DNA for the CDR3 is TGTGCCAGCAGTCCCTGGTTGGGAGGTGAACCCTACGAGCAGTACTTC.

This clone was seen repeatedly, ten times or more. The rearrangement joins TRBV5-5 to TRBJ1-3, with TRBD1 matching over 7 bases. The CDR3 has 18 amino acids. V shed 0 bases and J 0 bases; nucleotides not matched to a gene: 9. CDR1 and CDR2 (germline): SGHKS, YYEKEE (reference sequence). CDR3 sequence reads: CASSLAGGTVSSGNTIYF. The DNA for the CDR3 is TGTGCCAGCAGCTTGGCCGGCGGGACAGTTTCCTCTGGAAACACCATATATTTT.

The V and J genes are TRBV7-2 and TRBJ2-2; 11 bases are shared with TRBD2. V shed 2 bases and J 6 bases; nucleotides not matched to a gene: 5. Germline assignment: CDR1 SGHTA and CDR2 FQGNSA. There are 16 residues in the CDR3. CDR3 bases: TGTGCCAGCAGCTTATATTCTAGCGGGAGGCCCGGGGAGCTGTTTTTT. It codes for CASSLYSSGRPGELFF.